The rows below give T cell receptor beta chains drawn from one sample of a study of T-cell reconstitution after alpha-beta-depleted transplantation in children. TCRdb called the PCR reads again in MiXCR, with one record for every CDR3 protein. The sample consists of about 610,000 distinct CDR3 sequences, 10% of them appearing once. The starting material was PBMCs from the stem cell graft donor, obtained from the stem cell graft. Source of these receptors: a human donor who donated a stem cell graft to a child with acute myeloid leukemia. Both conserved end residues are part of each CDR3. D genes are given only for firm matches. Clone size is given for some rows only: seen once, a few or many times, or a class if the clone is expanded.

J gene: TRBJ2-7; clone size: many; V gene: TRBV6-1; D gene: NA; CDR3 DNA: TGTGCCAGCAGTGAAGGGTCCATGTACGAGCAGTACTTC; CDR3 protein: CASSEGSMYEQYF
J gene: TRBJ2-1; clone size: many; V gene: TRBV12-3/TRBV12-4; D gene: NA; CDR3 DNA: TGTGCCAGCAGACGTCTCCATGAGCAGTTCTTC; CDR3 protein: CASRRLHEQFF
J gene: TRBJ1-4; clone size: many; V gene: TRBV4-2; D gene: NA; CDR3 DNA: TGTGCCAGCACCCAGAGCCGGGGGGCAGGTGAAAAACTGTTTTTT; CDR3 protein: CASTQSRGAGEKLFF
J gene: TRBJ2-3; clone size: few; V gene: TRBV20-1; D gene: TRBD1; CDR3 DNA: TGCAGTGCTAGAGTGGGGACAGGCATGGATACGCAGTATTTT; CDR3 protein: CSARVGTGMDTQYF
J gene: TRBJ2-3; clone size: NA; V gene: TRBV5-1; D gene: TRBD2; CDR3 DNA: TGCGCCAGCACCCTGGGCGGGAGATCAGATACGCAGTATTTT; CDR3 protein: CASTLGGRSDTQYF
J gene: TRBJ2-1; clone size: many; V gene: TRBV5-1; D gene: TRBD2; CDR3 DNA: TGCGCCAGCAGCCGGACTAGCGGGAGTATCTCCTACAATGAGCAGTTCTTC; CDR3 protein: CASSRTSGSISYNEQFF
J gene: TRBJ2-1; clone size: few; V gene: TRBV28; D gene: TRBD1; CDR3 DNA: TGTGCCAGCAGGTACACGGGACAGGGAATTAGAAATGAGCAGTTCTTC; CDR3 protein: CASRYTGQGIRNEQFF
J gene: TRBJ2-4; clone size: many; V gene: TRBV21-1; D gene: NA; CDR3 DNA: TGTGCCAGCAGCAATTTTCTGTCGGGGGGGGCCAAAAACATTCAGTACTTC; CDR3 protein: CASSNFLSGGAKNIQYF
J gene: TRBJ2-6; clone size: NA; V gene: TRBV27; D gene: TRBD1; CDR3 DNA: TGTGCCAGCAGTTTCAAACGCACAGGGACAGGGGGCCTTGGGGCCAACGTCCTGACTTTC; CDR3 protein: CASSFKRTGTGGLGANVLTF
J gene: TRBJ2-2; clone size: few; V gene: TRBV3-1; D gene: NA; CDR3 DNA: TGTGCCAGCAGCCAGAAGACCGGGGAGCTGTTTTTT; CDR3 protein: CASSQKTGELFF
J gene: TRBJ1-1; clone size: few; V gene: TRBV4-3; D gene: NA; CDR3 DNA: TGCGCCAGCAGCCAAGATCATCAGGGGAACACTGAAGCTTTCTTT; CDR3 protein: CASSQDHQGNTEAFF
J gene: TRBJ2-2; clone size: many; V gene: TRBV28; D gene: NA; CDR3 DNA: TGTGCCAGCAGTTTACGGCAGGACACCGGGGAGCTGTTTTTT; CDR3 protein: CASSLRQDTGELFF
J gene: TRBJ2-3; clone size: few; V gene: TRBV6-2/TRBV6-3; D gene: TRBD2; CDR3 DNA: TGTGCCAGCAGTTGGGACTACAAGTCGACAGATACGCAGTATTTT; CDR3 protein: CASSWDYKSTDTQYF
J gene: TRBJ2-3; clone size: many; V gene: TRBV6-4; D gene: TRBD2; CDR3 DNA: TGTGCCAGCAGTAGACTAGCGGGGACAGATACGCAGTATTTT; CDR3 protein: CASSRLAGTDTQYF
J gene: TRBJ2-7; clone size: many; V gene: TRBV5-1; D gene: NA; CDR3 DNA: TGCGCCAGCAGCTCGACAGGTTCCTCCTACGAGCAGTACTTC; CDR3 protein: CASSSTGSSYEQYF
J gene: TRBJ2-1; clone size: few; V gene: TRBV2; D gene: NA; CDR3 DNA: TGTGCCAGCAACCCTCGGGGCGGCTCCTACAATGAGCAGTTCTTC; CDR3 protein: CASNPRGGSYNEQFF
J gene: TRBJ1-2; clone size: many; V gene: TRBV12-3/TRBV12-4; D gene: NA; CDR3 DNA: TGTGCCAGCAGTAGAGCCCTCTATGGCTACACCTTC; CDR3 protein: CASSRALYGYTF
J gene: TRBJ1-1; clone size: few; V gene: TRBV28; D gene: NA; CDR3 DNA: TGTGCCAGCAGTTTATCGGGGGACACTTTGCCCACTGAAGCTTTCTTT; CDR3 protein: CASSLSGDTLPTEAFF
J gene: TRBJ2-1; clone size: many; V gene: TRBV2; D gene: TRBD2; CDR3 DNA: TGTGCCAGCAGCCGACTAGCGGGTTACAATGAGCAGTTCTTC; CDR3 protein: CASSRLAGYNEQFF
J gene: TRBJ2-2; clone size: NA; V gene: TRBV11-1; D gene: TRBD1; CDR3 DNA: TGTGCCAGCAGCCTCCACAGGGGATCGAACACCGGGGAGCTGTTTTTT; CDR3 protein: CASSLHRGSNTGELFF
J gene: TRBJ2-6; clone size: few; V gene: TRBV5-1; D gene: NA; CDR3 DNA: TGCGCCAGCAGCTTGGGAAGCCTGGGTGAGGCCAACGTCCTGACTTTC; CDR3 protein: CASSLGSLGEANVLTF
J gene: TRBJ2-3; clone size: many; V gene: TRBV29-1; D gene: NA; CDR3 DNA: TGCAGCGTTGATAGCTTAGGCACAGATACGCAGTATTTT; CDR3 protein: CSVDSLGTDTQYF
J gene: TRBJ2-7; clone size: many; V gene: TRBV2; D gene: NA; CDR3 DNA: TGTGCCAGCAGACCCGGAACCCAGTCCTACGAGCAGTACTTC; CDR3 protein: CASRPGTQSYEQYF
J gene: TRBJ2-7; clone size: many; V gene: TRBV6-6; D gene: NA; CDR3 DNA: TGTGCCAGCAGTCTCGTGCCGGAGTACGAGCAGTACTTC; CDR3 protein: CASSLVPEYEQYF
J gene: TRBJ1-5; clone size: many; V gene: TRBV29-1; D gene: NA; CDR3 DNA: TGCAGCGTTGGGACATTCAATCAGCCCCAGCATTTT; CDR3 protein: CSVGTFNQPQHF
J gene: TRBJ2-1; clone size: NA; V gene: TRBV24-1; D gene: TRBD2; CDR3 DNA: TGTGCCACCAGTGATCCCACTAGCGGAAGGGAGAGAAATGAGCAGTTCTTC; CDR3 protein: CATSDPTSGRERNEQFF
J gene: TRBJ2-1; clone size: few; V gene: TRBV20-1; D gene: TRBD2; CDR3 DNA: TGCAGTGCTAGAGATCCGGCTAGCGGGAGAGGCGAGCAGTTCTTC; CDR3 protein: CSARDPASGRGEQFF
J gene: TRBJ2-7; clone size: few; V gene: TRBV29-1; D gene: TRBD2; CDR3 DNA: TGCAGCGTTAAGACTAGCGGGAGGTCCCACGAGCAGTACTTC; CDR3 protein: CSVKTSGRSHEQYF
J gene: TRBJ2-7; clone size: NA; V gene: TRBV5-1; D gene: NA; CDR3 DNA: TGCGCCAGCAGCTTGGACGGTGGGGACGGCGCAAGTCCCGAGCAGTACTTC; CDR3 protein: CASSLDGGDGASPEQYF
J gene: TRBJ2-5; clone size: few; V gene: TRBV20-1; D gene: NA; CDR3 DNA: TGCAGTGCTAGAAAAGTGGCAGAGACCCAGTACTTC; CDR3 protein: CSARKVAETQYF
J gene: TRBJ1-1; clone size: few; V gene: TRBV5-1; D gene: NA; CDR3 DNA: TGCGCCAGCAGGTTCGCGGGCCCTAACACTGAAGCTTTCTTT; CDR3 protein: CASRFAGPNTEAFF
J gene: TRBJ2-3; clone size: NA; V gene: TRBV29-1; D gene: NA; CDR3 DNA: TGCAGCGGGCGGAGGGAAGATACGCAGTATTTT; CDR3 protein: CSGRREDTQYF
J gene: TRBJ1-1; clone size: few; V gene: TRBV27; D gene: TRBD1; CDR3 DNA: TGTGCCAGCAGTTCCCTAACCGGGACAGGGAACACTGAAGCTTTCTTT; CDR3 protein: CASSSLTGTGNTEAFF
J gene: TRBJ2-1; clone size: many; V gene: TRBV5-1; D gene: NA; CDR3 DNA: TGCGCCAGCAGCTTGGTGACCAGCAACAATGAGCAGTTCTTC; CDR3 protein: CASSLVTSNNEQFF
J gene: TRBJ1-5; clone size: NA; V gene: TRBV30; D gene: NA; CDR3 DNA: TGTGCCTGGAGTGTACTCTTGGGGAATCAGCCCCAGCATTTT; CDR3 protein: CAWSVLLGNQPQHF
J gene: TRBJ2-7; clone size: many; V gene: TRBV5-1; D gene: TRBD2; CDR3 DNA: TGCGCCAGCAGCTCGCACGGGACTAACATTTACGAGCAGTACTTC; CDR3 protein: CASSSHGTNIYEQYF
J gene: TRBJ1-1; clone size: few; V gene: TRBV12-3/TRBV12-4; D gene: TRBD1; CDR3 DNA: TGTGCCAGCAATCCGGGACAGGGGTGGACTGAAGCTTTCTTT; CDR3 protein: CASNPGQGWTEAFF
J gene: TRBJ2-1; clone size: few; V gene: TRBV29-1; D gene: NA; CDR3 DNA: TGCAGCGTTCGGGTAGCGGTATACAATGAGCAGTTCTTC; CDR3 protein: CSVRVAVYNEQFF
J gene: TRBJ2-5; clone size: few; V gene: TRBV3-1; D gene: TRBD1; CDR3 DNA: TGTGCCAGCAGCTTACCACAGGGACAGTACCAAGAGACCCAGTACTTC; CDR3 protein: CASSLPQGQYQETQYF
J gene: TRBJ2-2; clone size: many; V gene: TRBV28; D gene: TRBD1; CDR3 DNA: TGTGCCAGCAGTCCACAGGGGATAATTACCGGGGAGCTGTTTTTT; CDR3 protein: CASSPQGIITGELFF
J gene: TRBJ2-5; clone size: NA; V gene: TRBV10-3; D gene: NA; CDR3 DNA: TGTGCCACCCGGAGACAGGCGGTCCAAGAGACCCAGTACTTC; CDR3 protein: CATRRQAVQETQYF
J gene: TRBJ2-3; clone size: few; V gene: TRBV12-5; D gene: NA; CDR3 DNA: TGTGCTAGTGGTTTGCCCCCGGGGCCCGGGGTTGGCACAGATACGCAGTATTTT; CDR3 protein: CASGLPPGPGVGTDTQYF
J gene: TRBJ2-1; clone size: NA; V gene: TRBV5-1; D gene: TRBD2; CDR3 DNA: TGCGCCAGCAGCCCAATACTAGCGGGAGAATACAATGAGCAGTTCTTC; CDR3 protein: CASSPILAGEYNEQFF
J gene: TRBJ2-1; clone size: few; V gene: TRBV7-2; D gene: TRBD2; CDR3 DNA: TGTGCCAGCACAGGACTAGCGGGAGGAGGTGAGCAGTTCTTC; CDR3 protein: CASTGLAGGGEQFF
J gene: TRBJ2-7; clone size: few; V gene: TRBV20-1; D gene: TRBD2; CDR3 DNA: TGCAGTGCTAACCCCTCTAGCGGGAGGACCTACGAGCAGTACTTC; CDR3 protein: CSANPSSGRTYEQYF
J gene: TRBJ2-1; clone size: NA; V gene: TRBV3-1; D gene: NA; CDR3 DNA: TGTGCCAGCAGCCCCCCCGGGCCTCCATACAATGAGCAGTTCTTC; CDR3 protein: CASSPPGPPYNEQFF
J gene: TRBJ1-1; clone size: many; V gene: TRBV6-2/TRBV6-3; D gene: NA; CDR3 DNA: TGTGCCAGCAGGACGGTCTCCACTGAAGCTTTCTTT; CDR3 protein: CASRTVSTEAFF
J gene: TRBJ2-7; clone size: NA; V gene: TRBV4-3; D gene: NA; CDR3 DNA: TGCGCCAGCAGCCAAGATCTGCGCGGGACCTACGAGCAGTACTTC; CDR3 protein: CASSQDLRGTYEQYF
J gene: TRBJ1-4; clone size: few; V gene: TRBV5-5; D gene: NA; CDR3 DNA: TGTGCCAGCAGCACTTGGGACCAACTGGGTGAAAAACTGTTTTTT; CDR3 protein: CASSTWDQLGEKLFF
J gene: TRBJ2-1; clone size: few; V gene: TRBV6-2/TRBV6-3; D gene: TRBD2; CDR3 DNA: TGTGCCAGCAGTGGTACTAGCGGGGGAGAGCAGTTCTTC; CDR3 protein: CASSGTSGGEQFF
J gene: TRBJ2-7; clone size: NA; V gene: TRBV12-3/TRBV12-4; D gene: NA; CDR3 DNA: TGTGCCAGCAGCCGACTGTTCCGCGAGCAGTACTTC; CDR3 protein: CASSRLFREQYF
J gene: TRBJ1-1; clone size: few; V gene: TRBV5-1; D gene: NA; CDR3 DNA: TGCGCCAGCAGCTTGGCCGAATTATCCGAAGCTTTCTTT; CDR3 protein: CASSLAELSEAFF
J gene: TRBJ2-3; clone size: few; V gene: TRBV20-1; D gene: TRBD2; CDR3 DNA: TGCAGTGCTAGTTCAGCGGGAACCTCCACAGATACGCAGTATTTT; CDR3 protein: CSASSAGTSTDTQYF
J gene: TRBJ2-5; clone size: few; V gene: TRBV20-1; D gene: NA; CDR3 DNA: TGCAGTGCTAGAGACCGAGGCACCAACGAGTACTTC; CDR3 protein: CSARDRGTNEYF